This T cell receptor (beta chain) originates from a study of early stage breast cancer tumors. Background on the study: Samples were sequenced at about 10-fold average coverage.

This clone is labeled medium-sized. Profiling relied on immunoSEQ multiplex PCR, and the TCRdb table lists in-frame clones only, not all of them. The table shows approximately 6,400 clones, with approximately 78% occurring only once. This CDR3 spans 15 amino acids. CDR1 is MGHDK and CDR2 is SYGVNS in the germline V gene. Trimming cost V 2 bases and J 5 bases; bases outside gene matches: 4. V and J are TRBV25-1 and TRBJ2-2, with 8 bases that match TRBD1. Material: normal breast tissue next to the tumor. This TCR derives from a person aged 65 to 79 with breast cancer. The CDR3 loop is CASSEQGARTGELFF. CDR3 bases: TGTGCCAGCAGTGAACAGGGGGCTCGGACCGGGGAGCTGTTTTTT. The full variable domain, its missing parts supplied by reference TRBV25-1 and TRBJ2-2, is EADIYQTPRYLVIGTGKKITLECSQTMGHDKMYWYQQDPGMELHLIHYSYGVNSTEKGDLSSESTVSRIRTEHFPLTLESARPSHTSQYLCASSEQGARTGELFFGEGSRLTVL.